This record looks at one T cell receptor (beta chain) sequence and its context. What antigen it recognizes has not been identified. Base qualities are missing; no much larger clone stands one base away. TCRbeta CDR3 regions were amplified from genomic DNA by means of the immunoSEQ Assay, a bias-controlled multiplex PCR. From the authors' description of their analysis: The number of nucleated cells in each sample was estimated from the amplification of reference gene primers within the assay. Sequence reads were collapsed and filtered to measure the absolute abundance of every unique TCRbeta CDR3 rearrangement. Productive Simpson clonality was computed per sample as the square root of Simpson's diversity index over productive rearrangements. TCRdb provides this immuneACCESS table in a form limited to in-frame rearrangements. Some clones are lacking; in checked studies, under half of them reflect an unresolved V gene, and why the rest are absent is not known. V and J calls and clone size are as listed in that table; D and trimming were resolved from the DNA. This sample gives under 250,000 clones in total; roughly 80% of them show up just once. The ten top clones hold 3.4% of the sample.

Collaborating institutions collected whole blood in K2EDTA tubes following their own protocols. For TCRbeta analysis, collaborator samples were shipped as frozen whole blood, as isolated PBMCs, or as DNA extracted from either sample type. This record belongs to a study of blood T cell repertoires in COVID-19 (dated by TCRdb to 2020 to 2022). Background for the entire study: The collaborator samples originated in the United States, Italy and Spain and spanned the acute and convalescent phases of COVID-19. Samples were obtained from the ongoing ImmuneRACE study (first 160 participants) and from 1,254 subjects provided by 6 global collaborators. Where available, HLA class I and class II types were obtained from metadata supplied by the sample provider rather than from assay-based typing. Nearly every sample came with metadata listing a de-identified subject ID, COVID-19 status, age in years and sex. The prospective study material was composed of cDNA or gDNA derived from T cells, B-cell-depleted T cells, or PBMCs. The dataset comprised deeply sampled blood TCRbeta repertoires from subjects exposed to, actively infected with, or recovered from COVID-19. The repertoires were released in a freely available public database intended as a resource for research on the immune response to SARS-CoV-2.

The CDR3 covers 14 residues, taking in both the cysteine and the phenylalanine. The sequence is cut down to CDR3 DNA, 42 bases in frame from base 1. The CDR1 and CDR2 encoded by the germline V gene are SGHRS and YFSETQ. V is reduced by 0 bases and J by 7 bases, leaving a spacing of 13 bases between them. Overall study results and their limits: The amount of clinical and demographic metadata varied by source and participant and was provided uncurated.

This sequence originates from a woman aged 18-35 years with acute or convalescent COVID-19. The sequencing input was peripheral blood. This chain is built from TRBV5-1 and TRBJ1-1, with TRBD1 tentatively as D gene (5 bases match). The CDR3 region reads CASSLGGTVSEAFF. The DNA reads TGCGCCAGCAGCTTGGGCGGGACGGTGAGTGAAGCTTTCTTT.